The T cell receptor (beta chain) described here comes from a study of shared clonotypes between healthy human individuals. V lost 5 bases, J lost 3 bases, and 11 bases stayed unmatched. This CDR3 spans 16 amino acids. The V gene's germline CDR1 is MNHEY and CDR2 SMNVEV (reference sequence). CD8 cells regarded as naive lacked CD45RO, were positively chosen for CCR7, and omitted terminally differentiated effector memory CD45RA+ cells. The method was immunoSEQ multiplex PCR; TCRdb's version includes in-frame clones alone and lacks a portion of them. There are around 1.9 million clones in the sample; just under 95% occur only once, and approximately 1.6% lies in the top ten.

This receptor was taken from a man aged 18 to 30 in good health. Some clones in this sample may be carry-over from other donors' samples. V gene TRBV27 combines with J gene TRBJ2-7; 9 bases align to TRBD2. Sequences were obtained from naive CD8+ T cells from PBMCs. The CDR3 DNA follows: TGTGCCAGCAGTCAGATTAGCGGGAGCGCGATCTACGAGCAGTACTTC. Protein sequence: CASSQISGSAIYEQYF.